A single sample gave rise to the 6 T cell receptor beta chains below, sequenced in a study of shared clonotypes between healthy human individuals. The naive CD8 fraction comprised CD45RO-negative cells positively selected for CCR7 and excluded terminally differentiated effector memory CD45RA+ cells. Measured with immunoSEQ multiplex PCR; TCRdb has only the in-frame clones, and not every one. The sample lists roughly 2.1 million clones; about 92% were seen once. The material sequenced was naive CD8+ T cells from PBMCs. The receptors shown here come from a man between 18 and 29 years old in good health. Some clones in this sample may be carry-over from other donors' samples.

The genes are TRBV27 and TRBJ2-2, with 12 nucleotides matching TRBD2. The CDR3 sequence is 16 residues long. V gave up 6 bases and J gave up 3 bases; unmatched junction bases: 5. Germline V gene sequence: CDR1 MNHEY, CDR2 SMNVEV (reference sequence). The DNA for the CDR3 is TGTGCCAGCAGCTCCCTAGCGGGAGGGTACACCGGGGAGCTGTTTTTT. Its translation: CASSSLAGGYTGELFF.

The CDR3: CASSILGTGGGEQYF. CDR3 coding DNA: TGTGCCAGTAGTATCCTAGGGACAGGGGGCGGCGAGCAGTACTTC. V and J are TRBV19 and TRBJ2-7; 12 bases align to TRBD1. V lost 3 bases to trimming and J lost 6 bases; unmatched junction nucleotides: 6. Germline CDR1 reads LNHDA; CDR2 reads SQIVND (reference sequence). The CDR3 has 15 amino acids. Based on the CDR3 plus reference TRBV19 and TRBJ2-7, the full variable domain is DGGITQSPKYLFRKEGQNVTLSCEQNLNHDAMYWYRQDPGQGLRLIYYSQIVNDFQKGDIAEGYSVSREKKESFPLTVTSAQKNPTAFYLCASSILGTGGGEQYFGPGTRLTVT.

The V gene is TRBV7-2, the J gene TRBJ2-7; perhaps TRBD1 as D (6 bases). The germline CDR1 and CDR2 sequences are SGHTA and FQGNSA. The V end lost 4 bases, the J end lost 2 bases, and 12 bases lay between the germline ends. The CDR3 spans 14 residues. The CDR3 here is CASSSFGQTYEQYF. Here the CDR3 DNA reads TGTGCCAGCAGCTCGTTTGGACAGACCTACGAGCAGTACTTC.

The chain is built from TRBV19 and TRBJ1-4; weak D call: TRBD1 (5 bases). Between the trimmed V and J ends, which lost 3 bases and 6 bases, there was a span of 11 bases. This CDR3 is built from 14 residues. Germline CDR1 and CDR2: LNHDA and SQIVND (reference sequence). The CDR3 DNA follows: TGTGCCAGTAGTATCGGGGGGGTCGATGAAAAACTGTTTTTT. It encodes CASSIGGVDEKLFF.

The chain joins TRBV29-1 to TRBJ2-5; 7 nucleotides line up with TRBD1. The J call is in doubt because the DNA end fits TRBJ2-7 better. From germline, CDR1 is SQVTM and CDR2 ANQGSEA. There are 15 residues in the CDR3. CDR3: CSVEAFRQGVYEQYF. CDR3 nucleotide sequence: TGCAGCGTTGAAGCTTTTCGACAGGGAGTGTACGAGCAGTACTTC.

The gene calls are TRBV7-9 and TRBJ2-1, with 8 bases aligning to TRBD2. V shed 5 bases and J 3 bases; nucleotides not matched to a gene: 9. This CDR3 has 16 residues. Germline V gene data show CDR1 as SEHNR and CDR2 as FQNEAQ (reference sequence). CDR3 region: CASSPREGSLYNEQFF. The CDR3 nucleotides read TGTGCCAGCAGCCCTCGGGAGGGAAGTCTCTACAATGAGCAGTTCTTC.